This TCR beta chain was found in a study of cytomegalovirus exposure and HLA in healthy donors. Looking at the study overall: A subsequent analysis stated that the 95 to 150 validation repertoires were run on the same platform as the approximately 700 first-cohort repertoires.

A note on this clone: What it binds is unknown.

Assay used: immunoSEQ multiplex PCR; TCRdb lists only in-frame clones, some missing. The sample carries some 310,000 clones, approximately 88% recorded once. The study's findings and limits: According to a subsequent analysis, TCR clusters identified in the first cohort showed a tendency to co-occur across the 120 or so validation repertoires.

CDR3 size: 18 residues. Trimming at V came to 4 bases and at J to 2 bases, leaving 14 bases not matched to a gene. CDR1 is SEHNR and CDR2 is FQNEAQ in the germline V gene (reference sequence). The gene calls are TRBV7-9 and TRBJ2-7; 10 bases map to TRBD1. Sequencing input: PBMCs. The receptor was derived from a man aged 30 to 39 in good health and CMV-seronegative. In DNA form, the CDR3 reads TGTGCCAGCAGCTCCCCCGGGACAGGGGAAGGAGGCACCTACGAGCAGTACTTC. This gives the protein CASSSPGTGEGGTYEQYF. Together with reference TRBV7-9 and TRBJ2-7, the CDR3 gives the full variable domain: DTGVSQNPRHKITKRGQNVTFRCDPISEHNRLYWYRQTLGQGPEFLTYFQNEAQLEKSRLLSDRFSAERPKGSFSTLEIQRTEQGDSAMYLCASSSPGTGEGGTYEQYFGPGTRLTVT.